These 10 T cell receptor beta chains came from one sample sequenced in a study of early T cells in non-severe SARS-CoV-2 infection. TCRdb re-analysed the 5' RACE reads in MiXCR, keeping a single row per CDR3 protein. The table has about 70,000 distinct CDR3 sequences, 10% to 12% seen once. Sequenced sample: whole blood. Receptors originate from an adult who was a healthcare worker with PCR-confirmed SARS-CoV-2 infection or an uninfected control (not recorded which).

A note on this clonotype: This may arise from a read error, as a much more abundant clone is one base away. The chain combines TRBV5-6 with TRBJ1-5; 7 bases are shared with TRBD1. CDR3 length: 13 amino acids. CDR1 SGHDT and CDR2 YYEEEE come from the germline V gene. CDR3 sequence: CASSTTGNQPQQF. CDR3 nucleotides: TGTGCCAGCAGCACGACAGGGAATCAGCCCCAGCAATTT.

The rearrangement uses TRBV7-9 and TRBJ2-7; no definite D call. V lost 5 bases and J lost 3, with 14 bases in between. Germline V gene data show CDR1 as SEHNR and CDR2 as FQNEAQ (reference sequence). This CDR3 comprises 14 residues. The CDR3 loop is CASSPPGRSYEQYF. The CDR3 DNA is TGTGCCAGCAGCCCCCCAGGCCGGAGCTACGAGCAGTACTTC.

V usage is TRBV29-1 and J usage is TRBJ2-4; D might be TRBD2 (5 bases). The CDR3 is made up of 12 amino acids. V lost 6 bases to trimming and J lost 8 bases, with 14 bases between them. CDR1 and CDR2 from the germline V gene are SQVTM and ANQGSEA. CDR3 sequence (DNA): TGCAGCGTGGAACCGAATAGCGACATTCAGTACTTC. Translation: CSVEPNSDIQYF.

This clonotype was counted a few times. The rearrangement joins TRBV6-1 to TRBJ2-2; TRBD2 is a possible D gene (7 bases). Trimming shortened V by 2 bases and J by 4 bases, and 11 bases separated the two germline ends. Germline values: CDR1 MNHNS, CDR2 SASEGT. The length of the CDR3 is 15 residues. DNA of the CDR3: TGTGCCAGCAGTGAACAGGGAGGGGGCACCGGGGAGCTGTTTTTT. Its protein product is CASSEQGGGTGELFF.

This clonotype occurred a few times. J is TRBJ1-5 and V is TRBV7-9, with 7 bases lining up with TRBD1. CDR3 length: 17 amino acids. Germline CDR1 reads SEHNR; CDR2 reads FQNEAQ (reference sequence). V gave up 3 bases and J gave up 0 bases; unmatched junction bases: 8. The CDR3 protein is CASSLGAGGLSNQPQHF. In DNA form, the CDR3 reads TGTGCCAGCAGCTTGGGCGCAGGGGGGCTTAGCAATCAGCCCCAGCATTTT.

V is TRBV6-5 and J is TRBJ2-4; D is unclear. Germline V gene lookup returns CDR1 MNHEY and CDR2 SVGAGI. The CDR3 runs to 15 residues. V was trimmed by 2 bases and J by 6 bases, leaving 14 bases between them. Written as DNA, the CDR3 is TGTGCCAGCAGTTACAACCACCCTTACGGAAACATTCAGTACTTC. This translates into CASSYNHPYGNIQYF.

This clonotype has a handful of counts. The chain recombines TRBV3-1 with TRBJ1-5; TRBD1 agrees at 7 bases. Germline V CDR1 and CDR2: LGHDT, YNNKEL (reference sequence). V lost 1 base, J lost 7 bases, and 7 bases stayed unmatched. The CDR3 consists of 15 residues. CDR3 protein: CASSQVGGGGQPQHF. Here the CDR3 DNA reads TGTGCCAGCAGCCAAGTAGGGGGCGGAGGGCAGCCCCAGCATTTT.

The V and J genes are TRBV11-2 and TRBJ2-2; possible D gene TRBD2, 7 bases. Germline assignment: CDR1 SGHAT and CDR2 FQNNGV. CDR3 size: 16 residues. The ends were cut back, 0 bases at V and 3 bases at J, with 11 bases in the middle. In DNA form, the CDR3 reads TGTGCCAGCAGCTTAGATCGGGGGGCTTACACCGGGGAGCTGTTTTTT. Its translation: CASSLDRGAYTGELFF. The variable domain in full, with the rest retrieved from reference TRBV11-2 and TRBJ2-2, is EAGVAQSPRYKIIEKRQSVAFWCNPISGHATLYWYQQILGQGPKLLIQFQNNGVVDDSQLPKDRFSAERLKGVDSTLKIQPAKLEDSAVYLCASSLDRGAYTGELFFGEGSRLTVL.

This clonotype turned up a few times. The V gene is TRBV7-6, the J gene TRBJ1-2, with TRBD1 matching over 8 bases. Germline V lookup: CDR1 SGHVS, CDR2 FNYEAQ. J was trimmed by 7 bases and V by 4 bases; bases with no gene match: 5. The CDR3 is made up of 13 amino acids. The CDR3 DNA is TGTGCCAGCAGCTCTACAGGGGGAGGTGGCTACACCTTC. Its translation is CASSSTGGGGYTF.

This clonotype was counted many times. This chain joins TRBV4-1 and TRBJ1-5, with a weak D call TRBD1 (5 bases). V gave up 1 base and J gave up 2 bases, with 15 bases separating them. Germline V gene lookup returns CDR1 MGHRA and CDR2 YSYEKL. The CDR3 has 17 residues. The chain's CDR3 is CASSQGGLRDGNQPQHF. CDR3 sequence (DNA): TGCGCCAGCAGCCAAGGGGGACTGCGGGATGGCAATCAGCCCCAGCATTTT.